The present TCR beta chain was sequenced within a study of blood T cells in healthy people across ages. Findings of the study overall: Naive CD4+ cell counts and diversity both ran higher in long-lived than in aged donors.

Through a sample-barcoded 5' primer and a J-beta primer mix, a second PCR was run for roughly 6 to 11 cycles. Using its own MiXCR run on the 5' RACE reads, TCRdb lists one record per CDR3 protein. Of over a million distinct CDR3 sequences listed, 40% to 45% are singletons. Of note for this clonotype: Its antigen is not known.

The CDR3 covers 14 residues. With V trimmed by 7 bases and J by 11 bases, 13 bases remained unmatched. Germline lookup yields CDR1 MNHEY and CDR2 SMNVEV (reference sequence). The sample taken for sequencing was blood. The genes are TRBV27 and TRBJ2-5; 10 positions agree with TRBD2. The TCR originated in a woman between 18 and 30 years old in good health. Here the CDR3 DNA reads TGTGCCAGCATCCGAGCGGGAGGGTACAATGAGCAGTACTTC. It codes for CASIRAGGYNEQYF.